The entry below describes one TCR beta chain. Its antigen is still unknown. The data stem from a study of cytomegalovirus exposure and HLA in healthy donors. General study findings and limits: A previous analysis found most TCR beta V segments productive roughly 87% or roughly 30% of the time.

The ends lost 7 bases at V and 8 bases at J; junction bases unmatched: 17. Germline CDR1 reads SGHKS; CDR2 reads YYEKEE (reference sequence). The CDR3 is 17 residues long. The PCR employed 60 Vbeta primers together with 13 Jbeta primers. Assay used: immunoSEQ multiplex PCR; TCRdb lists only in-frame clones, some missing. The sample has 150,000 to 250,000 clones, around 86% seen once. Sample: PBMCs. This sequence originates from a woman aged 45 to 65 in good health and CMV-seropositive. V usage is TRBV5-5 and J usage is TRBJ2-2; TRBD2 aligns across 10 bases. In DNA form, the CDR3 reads TGTGCCAGCGGCATACTATTTCTAGCGGGAGCGTTTGGGGAGCTGTTTTTT. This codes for CASGILFLAGAFGELFF.